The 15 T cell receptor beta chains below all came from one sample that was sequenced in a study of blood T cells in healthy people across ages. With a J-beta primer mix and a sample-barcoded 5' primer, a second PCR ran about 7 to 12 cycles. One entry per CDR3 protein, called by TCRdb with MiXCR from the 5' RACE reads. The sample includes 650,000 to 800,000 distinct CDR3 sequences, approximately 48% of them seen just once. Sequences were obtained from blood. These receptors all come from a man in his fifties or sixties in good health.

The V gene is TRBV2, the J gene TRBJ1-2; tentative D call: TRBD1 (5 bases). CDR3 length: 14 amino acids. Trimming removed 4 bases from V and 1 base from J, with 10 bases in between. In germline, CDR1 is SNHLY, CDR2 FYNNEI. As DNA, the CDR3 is TGTGCCAGCAGTGCGGGACGGCATAACTATGGCTACACCTTC. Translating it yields CASSAGRHNYGYTF.

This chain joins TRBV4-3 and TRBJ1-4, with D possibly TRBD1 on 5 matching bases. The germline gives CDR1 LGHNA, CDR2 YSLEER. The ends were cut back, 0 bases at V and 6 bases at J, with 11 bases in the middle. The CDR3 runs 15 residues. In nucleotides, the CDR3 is TGCGCCAGCAGCCAAGATCGGGGGGGTGATGAAAAACTGTTTTTT. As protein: CASSQDRGGDEKLFF.

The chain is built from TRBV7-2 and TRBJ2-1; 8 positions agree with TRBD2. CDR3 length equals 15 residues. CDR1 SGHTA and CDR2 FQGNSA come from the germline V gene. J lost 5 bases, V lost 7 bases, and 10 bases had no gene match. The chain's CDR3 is CASKRVGGANNEQFF. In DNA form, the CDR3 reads TGTGCCAGCAAAAGGGTCGGGGGGGCCAACAATGAGCAGTTCTTC. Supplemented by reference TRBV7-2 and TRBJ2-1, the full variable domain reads GAGVSQSPSNKVTEKGKDVELRCDPISGHTALYWYRQSLGQGLEFLIYFQGNSAPDKSGLPSDRFSAERTGGSVSTLTIQRTQQEDSAVYLCASKRVGGANNEQFFGPGTRLTVL.

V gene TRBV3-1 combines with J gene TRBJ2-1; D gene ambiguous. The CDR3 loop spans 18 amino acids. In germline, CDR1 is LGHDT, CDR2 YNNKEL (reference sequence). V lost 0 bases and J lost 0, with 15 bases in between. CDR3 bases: TGTGCCAGCAGCCAAGATGAAGACTGGCGCTCCTCCTACAATGAGCAGTTCTTC. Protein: CASSQDEDWRSSYNEQFF.

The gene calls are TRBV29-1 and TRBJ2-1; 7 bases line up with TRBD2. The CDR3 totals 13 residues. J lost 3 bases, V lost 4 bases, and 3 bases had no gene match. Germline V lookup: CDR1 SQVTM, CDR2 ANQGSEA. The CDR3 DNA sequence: TGCAGCGTTGTGGGGACTAACTACAATGAGCAGTTCTTC. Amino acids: CSVVGTNYNEQFF.

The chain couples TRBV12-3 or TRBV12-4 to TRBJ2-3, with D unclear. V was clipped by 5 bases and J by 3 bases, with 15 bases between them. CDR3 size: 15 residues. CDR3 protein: CASSPQNDPTDTQYF. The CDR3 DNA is TGTGCCAGCAGTCCACAAAACGACCCGACAGATACGCAGTATTTT.

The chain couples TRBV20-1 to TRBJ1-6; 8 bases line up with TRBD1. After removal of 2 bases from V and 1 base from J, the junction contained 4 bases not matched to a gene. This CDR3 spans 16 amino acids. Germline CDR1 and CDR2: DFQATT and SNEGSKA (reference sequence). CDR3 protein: CSARHHRGSYNSPLHF. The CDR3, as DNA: TGCAGTGCTAGACATCACAGGGGGTCCTATAATTCACCCCTCCACTTT.

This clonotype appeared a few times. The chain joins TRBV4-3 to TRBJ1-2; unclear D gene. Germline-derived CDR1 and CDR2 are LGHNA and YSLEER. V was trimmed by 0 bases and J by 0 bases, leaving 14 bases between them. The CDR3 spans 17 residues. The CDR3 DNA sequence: TGCGCCAGCAGCCAAGAGGCCAAGGATTTTACTAACTATGGCTACACCTTC. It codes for CASSQEAKDFTNYGYTF.

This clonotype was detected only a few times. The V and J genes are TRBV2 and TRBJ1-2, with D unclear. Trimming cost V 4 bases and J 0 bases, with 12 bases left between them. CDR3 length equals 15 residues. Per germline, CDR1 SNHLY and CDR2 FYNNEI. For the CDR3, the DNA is TGTGCCAGCAGTGTATCCACAGTTACTAACTATGGCTACACCTTC. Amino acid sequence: CASSVSTVTNYGYTF.

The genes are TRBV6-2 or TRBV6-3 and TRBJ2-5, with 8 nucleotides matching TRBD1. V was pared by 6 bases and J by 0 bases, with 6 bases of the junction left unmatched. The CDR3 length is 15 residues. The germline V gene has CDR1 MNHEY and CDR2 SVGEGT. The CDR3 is CASRPLDRDQETQYF. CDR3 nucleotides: TGTGCCAGCAGACCCCTGGACAGGGACCAAGAGACCCAGTACTTC.

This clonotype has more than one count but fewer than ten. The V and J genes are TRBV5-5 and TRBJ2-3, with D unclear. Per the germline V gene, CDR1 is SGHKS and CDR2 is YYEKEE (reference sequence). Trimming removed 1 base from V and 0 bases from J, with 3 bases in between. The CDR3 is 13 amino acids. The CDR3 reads CASSLWSTDTQYF. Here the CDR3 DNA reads TGTGCCAGCAGCTTGTGGAGCACAGATACGCAGTATTTT.

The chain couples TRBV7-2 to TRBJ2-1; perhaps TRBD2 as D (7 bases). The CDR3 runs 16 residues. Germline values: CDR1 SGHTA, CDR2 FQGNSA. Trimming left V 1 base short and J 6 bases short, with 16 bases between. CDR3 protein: CASSLGGGGFTNEQFF. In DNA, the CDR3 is TGTGCCAGCAGCTTAGGGGGCGGGGGCTTTACCAATGAGCAGTTCTTC. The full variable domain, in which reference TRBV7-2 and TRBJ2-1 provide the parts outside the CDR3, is GAGVSQSPSNKVTEKGKDVELRCDPISGHTALYWYRQSLGQGLEFLIYFQGNSAPDKSGLPSDRFSAERTGGSVSTLTIQRTQQEDSAVYLCASSLGGGGFTNEQFFGPGTRLTVL.

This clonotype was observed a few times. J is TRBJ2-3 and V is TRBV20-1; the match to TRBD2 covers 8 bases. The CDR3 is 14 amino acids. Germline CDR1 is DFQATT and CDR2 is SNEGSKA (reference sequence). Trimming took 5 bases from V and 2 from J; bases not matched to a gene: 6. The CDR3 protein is CSAPRTSPTDTQYF. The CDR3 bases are TGCAGTGCTCCTCGGACTAGCCCCACAGATACGCAGTATTTT.

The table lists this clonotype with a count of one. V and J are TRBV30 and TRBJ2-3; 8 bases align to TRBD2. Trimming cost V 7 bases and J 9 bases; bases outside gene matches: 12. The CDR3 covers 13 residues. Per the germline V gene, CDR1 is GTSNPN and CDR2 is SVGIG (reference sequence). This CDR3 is CASRTGGARTQYF. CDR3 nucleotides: TGTGCCTCCAGAACCGGGGGGGCTCGCACGCAGTATTTT.

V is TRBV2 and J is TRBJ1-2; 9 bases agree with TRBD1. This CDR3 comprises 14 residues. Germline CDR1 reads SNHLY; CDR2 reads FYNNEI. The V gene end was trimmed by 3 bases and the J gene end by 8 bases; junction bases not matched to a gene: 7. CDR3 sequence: CASSDWATGGGYTF. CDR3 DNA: TGTGCCAGCAGTGATTGGGCGACAGGGGGAGGCTACACCTTC.